Below are 8 T cell receptor beta chains sequenced from a single sample in a study of OX40 agonist ivuxolimab in advanced cancers. TCRdb's copy holds only in-frame clones and misses some; the assay was immunoSEQ multiplex PCR. The profile covers some 70,000 clones, with approximately 78% appearing a single time and roughly 0.4% taken by the ten largest. Source: CD4+ or CD8+ T cells sorted from blood, taken in a trial of the OX40 agonist ivuxolimab. These TCRs come from an adult with an advanced solid tumor such as melanoma, head and neck, liver or kidney cancer.

The chain combines TRBV11-3 with TRBJ2-2; 8 bases line up with TRBD2. V trimming: 5 bases; J trimming: 7 bases; junction bases outside the gene matches: 15. Germline lookup yields CDR1 SGHNT and CDR2 YENEEA. There are 17 residues in the CDR3. The CDR3 loop is CASSPGGAGDFDGELFF. The CDR3 coding sequence is TGTGCCAGCAGCCCCGGGGGAGCGGGAGATTTCGACGGGGAGCTGTTTTTT.

Here the CDR3 reads CASTLKHMNTEAFF. DNA for the CDR3: TGTGCCAGCACCCTTAAGCACATGAACACTGAAGCTTTCTTT. The V call is TRBV6-6, the J call TRBJ1-1; D is unresolved. Trimming removed 7 bases from V and 0 bases from J, with 12 bases in between. CDR3 length equals 14 residues. Germline CDR1 and CDR2: MNHNY and SVGAGI (reference sequence).

The chain recombines TRBV10-1 with TRBJ2-3; either TRBD1 or TRBD2 may fit D (5 bases each). Germline CDR1 and CDR2: WNHNN and SYGVQD (reference sequence). The CDR3 is 12 amino acids. With 1 base removed from V and 6 bases from J, the gap between germline ends came to 5 bases. CDR3 region: CASSEWGDTQYF. The CDR3 nucleotides read TGCGCCAGCAGTGAGTGGGGGGATACGCAGTATTTT.

This clone was counted a few times. The V and J genes are TRBV7-2 and TRBJ2-3; D unclear. Germline assignment: CDR1 SGHTA and CDR2 FQGNSA. CDR3 length: 13 residues. Trimming stripped 3 bases from V and 2 bases from J, with 6 bases between. CDR3 sequence: CASSFVSTDTQYF. The CDR3 DNA is TGTGCCAGCAGCTTTGTCTCCACAGATACGCAGTATTTT.

The chain recombines TRBV2 with TRBJ2-3, with D uncertain. V lost 3 bases and J 3 bases, leaving 4 bases between the germline ends. Germline lookup yields CDR1 SNHLY and CDR2 FYNNEI. The CDR3 sequence is 12 residues long. CDR3 sequence: CASSEQTDTQYF. Here the CDR3 DNA reads TGTGCCAGCAGTGAGCAGACAGATACGCAGTATTTT. Full variable domain (outside the CDR3, taken from reference TRBV2 and TRBJ2-3): EPEVTQTPSHQVTQMGQEVILRCVPISNHLYFYWYRQILGQKVEFLVSFYNNEISEKSEIFDDQFSVERPDGSNFTLKIRSTKLEDSAMYFCASSEQTDTQYFGPGTRLTVL.

CDR3 loop: CASTPWAGSTDTQYF. The CDR3 coding sequence is TGTGCCAGTACCCCTTGGGCAGGGAGCACAGATACGCAGTATTTT. The chain has TRBV19 and TRBJ2-3; possibly TRBD1 for D (5 bases). There are 15 residues in the CDR3. V lost 7 bases and J lost 0, with 14 bases in between. Germline values: CDR1 LNHDA, CDR2 SQIVND (reference sequence). Full variable domain (outside the CDR3, taken from reference TRBV19 and TRBJ2-3): DGGITQSPKYLFRKEGQNVTLSCEQNLNHDAMYWYRQDPGQGLRLIYYSQIVNDFQKGDIAEGYSVSREKKESFPLTVTSAQKNPTAFYLCASTPWAGSTDTQYFGPGTRLTVL.

The chain combines TRBV6-1 with TRBJ2-5; 12 bases match TRBD2. The length of the CDR3 is 18 residues. Germline V gene lookup returns CDR1 MNHNS and CDR2 SASEGT. The V gene end was trimmed by 4 bases and the J gene end by 1 base; junction bases not matched to a gene: 10. The CDR3 region has the DNA TGTGCCAGCAGTGTTAAACTAGCGGGGGGCATCACCCAAGAGACCCAGTACTTC. It is translated as CASSVKLAGGITQETQYF.

This chain uses TRBV7-9 with TRBJ2-5; D gene ambiguous. The CDR3 runs to 11 residues. Trimming removed 7 bases at V and 6 bases at J, with 9 bases between. Germline-derived CDR1 and CDR2 are SEHNR and FQNEAQ (reference sequence). The chain's CDR3 is CASTPLQTQYF. The CDR3, as DNA: TGTGCCAGCACCCCACTCCAGACCCAGTACTTC.